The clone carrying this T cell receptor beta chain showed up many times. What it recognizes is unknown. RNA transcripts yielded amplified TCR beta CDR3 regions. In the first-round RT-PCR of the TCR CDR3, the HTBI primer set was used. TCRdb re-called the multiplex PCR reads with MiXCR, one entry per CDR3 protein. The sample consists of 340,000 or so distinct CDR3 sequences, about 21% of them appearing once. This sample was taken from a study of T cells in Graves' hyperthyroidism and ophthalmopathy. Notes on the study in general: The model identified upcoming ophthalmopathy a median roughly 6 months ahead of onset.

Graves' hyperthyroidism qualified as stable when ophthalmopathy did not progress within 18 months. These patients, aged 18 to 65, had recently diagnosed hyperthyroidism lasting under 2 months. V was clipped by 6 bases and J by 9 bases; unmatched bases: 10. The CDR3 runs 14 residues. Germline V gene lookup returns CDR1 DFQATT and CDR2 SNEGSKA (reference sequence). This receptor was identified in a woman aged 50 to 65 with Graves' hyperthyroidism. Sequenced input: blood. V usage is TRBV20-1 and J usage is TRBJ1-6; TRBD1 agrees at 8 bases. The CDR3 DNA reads TGCAGTGCGGCCCCACGAGGGACAGGTTCACCCCTCCACTTT. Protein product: CSAAPRGTGSPLHF.